This entry describes one T cell receptor (beta chain). What this receptor recognizes is not known. No much larger clone exists at a distance of one base, and base qualities are not known. Receptor amplification or capture employed the immunoSEQ multiplex PCR assay. The immuneACCESS repertoire file appears here via TCRdb, limited to in-frame rearrangements. These files lack a portion of the clones; in checked studies, under half of the deficit traces to unresolved V genes, and the cause of the others is not known. The sample data list about 67,000 clones, and approximately 95% of these were observed just once. Jointly, the top ten make up roughly 1.7% of the sample. Inclusive of the bounding cysteine and phenylalanine, the CDR3 is 14 residues long. Just the 42-base CDR3 DNA is kept, in frame starting at base 1. Reading the germline V gene gives CDR1 MNHNS and CDR2 SASEGT. V is pared back by 11 bases and J by 3 bases, with 18 bases lying between the germline termini.

The data derive from a study of preoperative IRX-2 immunotherapy in early breast cancer (dated by TCRdb to between 2019 and 2020). The treatment or condition label, read with the paper, signifies: preoperative locoregional IRX-2 cytokine immunotherapy. The samples were obtained from a phase Ib study that tested preoperative, locoregional IRX-2 cytokine immunotherapy designed to prime immune responses. Patients with early-stage breast cancer who were given IRX-2 before surgery served as donors. This receptor was identified in a human donor with breast cancer. This sample was taken from a patient treated with IRX-2 immunotherapy. In this chain, TRBV6-1 is recombined with TRBJ2-3; a weak D assignment points to TRBD1 (6 bases agree). For the CDR3, the sequence is CAGRDTGSTDTQYF. The bases are TGTGCCGGTCGGGACACAGGGAGTACAGATACGCAGTATTTT.